At least ten counts were recorded for the clone carrying this T cell receptor beta chain. Its antigen is not known. No DNA is shown, since the ends of the CDR3 on it are uncertain; the CDR3 is the one TCRdb lists. This specimen comes from a study of Graves' ophthalmopathy and Graves' hyperthyroidism. Study-wide results and limits: Ophthalmopathy was separated from stable hyperthyroidism by a 13-signature model with 87.88% sensitivity and roughly 84% specificity. Among expanded thyroid clonotypes above 0.001 frequency, most also occurred in blood.

Amplification from RNA transcripts yielded the TCR beta CDR3 regions. An opening RT-PCR round employed HTBI primers and preceded a second-round multiplex PCR. TCRdb used MiXCR to reprocess the multiplex PCR reads, holding one entry per CDR3 protein. The table shows about 480,000 distinct CDR3 sequences, with approximately 15% occurring only once. The CDR3 region is 15 residues in length, termini included. Looked up from germline, CDR1 is MNHEY and CDR2 is SVGAGI. This TCR was sampled from a woman between 25 and 40 years old with Graves' ophthalmopathy. Material for sequencing was blood. The chain has TRBV6-5 and TRBJ1-3. The CDR3 loop is CASSSSTGSGNTIYF.